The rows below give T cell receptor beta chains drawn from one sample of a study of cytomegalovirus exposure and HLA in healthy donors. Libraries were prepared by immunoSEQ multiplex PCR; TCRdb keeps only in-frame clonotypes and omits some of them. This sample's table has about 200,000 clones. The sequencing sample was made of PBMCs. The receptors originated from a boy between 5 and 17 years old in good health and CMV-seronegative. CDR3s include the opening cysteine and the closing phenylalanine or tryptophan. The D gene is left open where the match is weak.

CDR3: CASNLGLAGGRGTGELFF
DNA: TGTGCCAGCAACTTGGGACTAGCGGGGGGGAGAGGCACCGGGGAGCTGTTTTTT
V: TRBV5-5
J: TRBJ2-2
D: TRBD2

CDR3: CASSLSTGQSAGYTF
DNA: TGTGCCAGCAGTTTGTCCACAGGACAGTCTGCGGGCTACACCTTC
V: TRBV27
J: TRBJ1-2
D: -

CDR3: CASSEGGGDSGNTIYF
DNA: TGTGCCAGCAGTGAGGGGGGAGGGGATTCTGGAAACACCATATATTTT
V: TRBV2
J: TRBJ1-3
D: -

CDR3: CASNQGSYEQYF
DNA: TGTGCCAGCAACCAGGGGAGCTACGAGCAGTACTTC
V: TRBV2
J: TRBJ2-7
D: -

CDR3: CASSFVVGLVASGNTIYF
DNA: TGTGCCAGCAGCTTTGTGGTGGGGCTGGTCGCCTCTGGAAACACCATATATTTT
V: TRBV11-2
J: TRBJ1-3
D: -

CDR3: CASSFGAGADEQYF
DNA: TGTGCCAGCAGCTTTGGGGCAGGGGCTGACGAGCAGTACTTC
V: TRBV7-3
J: TRBJ2-7
D: -

CDR3: CASSRTALRSYEQYF
DNA: TGTGCCAGTAGTAGAACAGCTTTAAGATCCTACGAGCAGTACTTC
V: TRBV19
J: TRBJ2-7
D: -

CDR3: CASRGGENSPLHF
DNA: TGCGCCAGCAGGGGGGGTGAGAATTCACCCCTCCACTTT
V: TRBV5-1
J: TRBJ1-6
D: -

CDR3: CASSVRSGTSGVGDEQFF
DNA: TGTGCCAGCAGCGTCCGATCGGGGACTAGCGGGGTAGGCGATGAGCAGTTCTTC
V: TRBV9
J: TRBJ2-1
D: TRBD2

CDR3: CASSLSGGAELWNEQFF
DNA: TGTGCCAGCAGTTTAAGTGGCGGGGCAGAGCTATGGAATGAGCAGTTCTTC
V: TRBV28
J: TRBJ2-1
D: -

CDR3: CASSIYGGPYNEQFF
DNA: TGTGCCAGTAGTATTTACGGGGGGCCCTACAATGAGCAGTTCTTC
V: TRBV19
J: TRBJ2-1
D: -

CDR3: CASSPRGQGAKTYEQYF
DNA: TGTGCCAGCAGTCCCAGGGGACAGGGGGCGAAAACCTACGAGCAGTACTTC
V: TRBV27
J: TRBJ2-7
D: TRBD1

CDR3: CASSLGGGQETQYF
DNA: TGTGCCAGCAGCTTGGGCGGGGGACAAGAGACCCAGTACTTC
V: TRBV7-2
J: TRBJ2-5
D: TRBD2

CDR3: CASSALAGPYEQYF
DNA: TGTGCCAGCAGCGCCCTAGCGGGGCCCTACGAGCAGTACTTC
V: TRBV9
J: TRBJ2-7
D: TRBD2